A single sample is the source of the 16 T cell receptor beta chains below, sequenced in a study of cytomegalovirus exposure and HLA in healthy donors. Use of 60 Vbeta and 13 Jbeta primers characterized the PCR. Sequencing used immunoSEQ multiplex PCR; TCRdb keeps in-frame clones, though not all of them. The table has 150,000 to 200,000 clones, 70% to 80% seen once. The sample taken for sequencing was PBMCs. Every receptor here comes from a male donor in good health and CMV-seropositive.

The chain recombines TRBV9 with TRBJ2-1; TRBD2 matches at 10 bases. The CDR3 extends over 19 amino acids. With V trimmed by 0 bases and J by 0 bases, 9 bases remained unmatched. Germline assignment: CDR1 SGDLS and CDR2 YYNGEE. This chain's CDR3 is CASSVGPQREGSSYNEQFF. The CDR3 DNA follows: TGTGCCAGCAGCGTAGGTCCACAGCGGGAGGGGTCCTCCTACAATGAGCAGTTCTTC.

A word on this clone: At one of its ends the junction is not consistent with the germline gene, which may arise from a read error. The rearrangement joins TRBV4-2 to TRBJ2-3, with 10 positions matching TRBD2. Germline CDR1 and CDR2: LGHNA and YNFKEQ. The CDR3 runs 16 residues. This CDR3 is CASSQELAGSTDTPYF. CDR3 DNA sequence: TGTGCCAGCAGCCAAGAACTAGCGGGGAGCACAGATACGCCGTATTTT.

This clone was counted once. V and J are TRBV9 and TRBJ2-1; D is perhaps TRBD2 (6 bases). The CDR3 consists of 14 residues. V was trimmed by 9 bases and J by 4 bases, leaving 17 bases between them. Germline V gene lookup returns CDR1 SGDLS and CDR2 YYNGEE. In DNA form, the CDR3 reads TGTGCCACCTCGCCCCGGGACTCTTACAATGAGCAGTTCTTC. Residues: CATSPRDSYNEQFF.

The chain recombines TRBV7-9 with TRBJ1-6; weak D call: TRBD1 (5 bases). The germline V gene has CDR1 SEHNR and CDR2 FQNEAQ (reference sequence). V was clipped by 5 bases and J by 8 bases, with 13 bases between them. CDR3 length: 14 residues. CDR3 coding DNA: TGTGCCAGCAGCCCTCGACAGCTAGATTCACCCCTCCACTTT. Residues: CASSPRQLDSPLHF.

V gene TRBV5-6 combines with J gene TRBJ2-4, with D tentatively TRBD1 (5 bases). Trimming stripped 0 bases from V and 0 bases from J, with 10 bases between. The CDR3 loop spans 16 amino acids. Germline assignment: CDR1 SGHDT and CDR2 YYEEEE. The DNA of the CDR3 is TGTGCCAGCAGCTTGGAGGAGACAGTAGCCAAAAACATTCAGTACTTC. Residues: CASSLEETVAKNIQYF. The variable domain in full, with the rest retrieved from reference TRBV5-6 and TRBJ2-4, is DAGVTQSPTHLIKTRGQQVTLRCSPKSGHDTVSWYQQALGQGPQFIFQYYEEEERQRGNFPDRFSGHQFPNYSSELNVNALLLGDSALYLCASSLEETVAKNIQYFGAGTRLSVL.

V is TRBV9 and J is TRBJ1-1; the match to TRBD1 covers 7 bases. J lost 2 bases, V lost 3 bases, and 7 bases had no gene match. The CDR3 contains 15 residues. From germline, CDR1 is SGDLS and CDR2 YYNGEE. CDR3 coding DNA: TGTGCCAGCAGCGCCCTTACAGGGGAAAACACTGAAGCTTTCTTT. Its protein product is CASSALTGENTEAFF.

The chain couples TRBV2 to TRBJ1-2; a possible D gene is TRBD1 (6 bases). The CDR3 has 14 amino acids. The V end was cut by 3 bases, the J end by 3 bases, with 11 bases between. CDR1 is SNHLY, CDR2 FYNNEI, per germline. CDR3 protein: CASSDRGADYGYTF. The CDR3, as DNA: TGTGCCAGCAGTGACCGGGGGGCCGACTATGGCTACACCTTC. The complete variable domain, with remaining parts taken from reference TRBV2 and TRBJ1-2, reads EPEVTQTPSHQVTQMGQEVILRCVPISNHLYFYWYRQILGQKVEFLVSFYNNEISEKSEIFDDQFSVERPDGSNFTLKIRSTKLEDSAMYFCASSDRGADYGYTFGSGTRLTVV.

The chain couples TRBV23-1 to TRBJ1-1; D perhaps matches TRBD1 (5 bases). TRBV23-1 is designated an ORF whose function remains uncertain. V lost 3 bases and J lost 3, with 14 bases in between. The CDR3 has 15 residues. This CDR3 reads CASSHPRAHHTEAFF. The CDR3 DNA follows: TGCGCCAGCAGTCACCCCAGGGCCCATCACACTGAAGCTTTCTTT.

This clone was recorded a few times. The rearrangement uses TRBV19 and TRBJ2-5, with 7 bases aligning to TRBD2. Per the germline V gene, CDR1 is LNHDA and CDR2 is SQIVND (reference sequence). There are 17 residues in the CDR3. V lost 4 bases to trimming and J lost 2 bases; unmatched junction nucleotides: 13. CDR3 DNA: TGTGCCAGTAGTACCCCACGTATGGCTAGCGGACAAGAGACCCAGTACTTC. Translating gives CASSTPRMASGQETQYF.

The rearrangement joins TRBV2 to TRBJ2-1; TRBD2 matches 12 bases. The CDR3 is 19 amino acids. V lost 4 bases, J lost 4 bases, and 14 bases stayed unmatched. CDR1 and CDR2 (germline): SNHLY, FYNNEI. The CDR3 DNA sequence: TGTGCCAGCAGTGGTGCCGGCCTAGCGGGAGGGCCGTGGTACAATGAGCAGTTCTTC. It codes for CASSGAGLAGGPWYNEQFF.

The rearrangement joins TRBV28 to TRBJ2-7, with 13 bases identical to TRBD2. The CDR3 is 14 residues long. The germline gives CDR1 MDHEN, CDR2 SYDVKM. With 9 bases clipped from V and 6 bases from J, the junction kept 8 bases outside the gene matches. The CDR3 region is CASLSGLAGVEQYF. The CDR3 bases are TGTGCCAGTCTCTCCGGACTAGCGGGAGTCGAGCAGTACTTC.

The chain employs TRBV7-2 and TRBJ1-4; TRBD1 matches 7 bases. CDR1 is SGHTA, CDR2 FQGNSA, per germline. V trimming: 5 bases; J trimming: 8 bases; junction bases outside the gene matches: 8. The CDR3 has 14 amino acids. The CDR3 sequence: CASSPDRMREKLFF. The CDR3 coding sequence is TGTGCCAGCAGCCCGGACAGGATGAGAGAAAAACTGTTTTTT.

The V gene is TRBV29-1, the J gene TRBJ1-4, with D perhaps matching TRBD1 (5 bases). Germline values: CDR1 SQVTM, CDR2 ANQGSEA. V lost 8 bases and J 3 bases, leaving 10 bases between the germline ends. The CDR3 length is 12 residues. The CDR3: CSTGHPNEKLFF. The CDR3 DNA reads as TGCAGCACCGGACACCCTAATGAAAAACTGTTTTTT.

The V and J genes are TRBV15 and TRBJ1-2; weak D call: TRBD1 (6 bases). V gave up 0 bases and J gave up 4 bases, with 15 bases separating them. From germline, CDR1 is LNHNV and CDR2 YYDKDF (reference sequence). The CDR3 covers 16 residues. The CDR3 protein is CATSRDQAVGGYGYTF. CDR3 nucleotides: TGTGCCACCAGCAGAGATCAGGCTGTAGGGGGCTATGGCTACACCTTC.

This clone has just a few counts. The V gene is TRBV6-5, the J gene TRBJ2-3; weak D call: TRBD2 (5 bases). The CDR3 length is 16 residues. Germline CDR1 reads MNHEY; CDR2 reads SVGAGI. Trimming shortened V by 0 bases and J by 0 bases, and 10 bases separated the two germline ends. The CDR3 bases are TGTGCCAGCAGTTACTCTCGGGATCAAAGCACAGATACGCAGTATTTT. Protein product: CASSYSRDQSTDTQYF.

In this sample, this clone turned up a few times. J is TRBJ2-2 and V is TRBV9; D is ambiguous. This CDR3 has 14 amino acids. V shed 1 base and J shed 3 bases, with 7 bases lying between them. Germline loops: CDR1 SGDLS, CDR2 YYNGEE. CDR3 residues: CASSVLADTGELFF. CDR3 in DNA: TGTGCCAGCAGCGTATTAGCCGACACCGGGGAGCTGTTTTTT.